These 8 T cell receptor beta chains were sequenced from one sample in a study of cytomegalovirus exposure and HLA in healthy donors. Use of 60 Vbeta and 13 Jbeta primers characterized the PCR. Clones were read by immunoSEQ multiplex PCR, and TCRdb kept only the in-frame ones, dropping some. This table has fewer than 200,000 clones, about 85% appearing once. The sequenced sample was PBMCs. The source of these receptors is a woman aged 50 to 60 in good health and CMV-seropositive.

Worth noting for this clone: The junction shows a germline mismatch at one end, possibly a read error. V usage is TRBV7-2 and J usage is TRBJ2-7; 11 bases match TRBD2. The V gene's germline CDR1 is SGHTA and CDR2 FQGNSA. CDR3 length: 15 residues. The CDR3 sequence is CASSLAMGLAAHGDF. Here the CDR3 DNA reads TGTGCCAGCAGCTTAGCGATGGGACTAGCGGCCCATGGGGACTTC.

The chain links TRBV4-2 to TRBJ2-1; 12 nucleotides match TRBD2. The CDR3 is made up of 16 amino acids. V was clipped by 2 bases and J by 4 bases; unmatched bases: 3. CDR1 and CDR2 from the germline V gene are LGHNA and YNFKEQ. CDR3 coding DNA: TGTGCCAGCAGCCAACGACTAGCGGGGGCGTACAATGAGCAGTTCTTC. The encoded protein is CASSQRLAGAYNEQFF.

The count of this clone is one. V and J are TRBV25-1 and TRBJ1-4, with D perhaps matching TRBD1 (5 bases). The CDR3 consists of 14 residues. Germline V lookup: CDR1 MGHDK, CDR2 SYGVNS. V gave up 1 base and J gave up 3 bases, with 6 bases separating them. CDR3 sequence (DNA): TGTGCCAGCAGTGAATCAGGGCCTAATGAAAAACTGTTTTTT. Its translation: CASSESGPNEKLFF. Using reference TRBV25-1 and TRBJ1-4 for the parts outside the CDR3, the full variable domain is EADIYQTPRYLVIGTGKKITLECSQTMGHDKMYWYQQDPGMELHLIHYSYGVNSTEKGDLSSESTVSRIRTEHFPLTLESARPSHTSQYLCASSESGPNEKLFFGSGTQLSVL.

This clone was picked up a small number of times. This rearrangement joins TRBV2 to TRBJ2-7, with 7 bases lining up with TRBD2. V trimming: 7 bases; J trimming: 0 bases; junction bases outside the gene matches: 6. Germline values: CDR1 SNHLY, CDR2 FYNNEI. The CDR3 totals 14 residues. DNA for the CDR3: TGTGCCAGCACCCGGGGAGGGAGCTCCTACGAGCAGTACTTC. This codes for CASTRGGSSYEQYF. Full variable domain (missing parts from reference TRBV2 and TRBJ2-7): EPEVTQTPSHQVTQMGQEVILRCVPISNHLYFYWYRQILGQKVEFLVSFYNNEISEKSEIFDDQFSVERPDGSNFTLKIRSTKLEDSAMYFCASTRGGSSYEQYFGPGTRLTVT.

The chain links TRBV6-4 to TRBJ2-1, with 8 positions matching TRBD2. Per germline, CDR1 MRHNA and CDR2 SNTAGT. The CDR3 sequence is 15 residues long. V was clipped by 6 bases and J by 10 bases; unmatched bases: 14. The CDR3 DNA reads TGTGCCAGCAGCCGGGAGGGTAGTCGGGCAGGAGAGCAGTTCTTC. This encodes CASSREGSRAGEQFF.

The chain has TRBV6-1 and TRBJ1-1, with 9 positions matching TRBD1. In germline, CDR1 is MNHNS, CDR2 SASEGT. V lost 5 bases to trimming and J lost 5 bases; unmatched junction nucleotides: 9. The CDR3 is 15 amino acids. The CDR3 bases are TGTGCCAGCAGTCCCCGCGGGACAGGGAAGACTGAAGCTTTCTTT. Encoded protein: CASSPRGTGKTEAFF.

This clone has just a few counts. The chain employs TRBV28 and TRBJ1-4; 8 nucleotides line up with TRBD1. The length of the CDR3 is 14 residues. Germline V lookup: CDR1 MDHEN, CDR2 SYDVKM. The ends lost 9 bases at V and 8 bases at J; junction bases unmatched: 11. CDR3 sequence: CASHTGGGEEKLFF. For the CDR3, the DNA is TGTGCCAGTCACACAGGGGGGGGTGAGGAAAAACTGTTTTTT.

The genes are TRBV7-3 and TRBJ2-5, with 10 bases matching TRBD2. This CDR3 spans 15 amino acids. Trimming at V came to 5 bases and at J to 3 bases, leaving 6 bases not matched to a gene. CDR1 is SGHTA and CDR2 is FQGTGA in the germline V gene. The DNA for the CDR3 is TGTGCCAGCAGCGTAGCGGGAGGTCGGGAAGAGACCCAGTACTTC. Translated, it gives CASSVAGGREETQYF.